This passage covers 9 T cell receptor beta chains from one sample sequenced in a study of T cells after yellow fever vaccination. One entry per CDR3 protein results from TCRdb running MiXCR on the 5' RACE reads. The data show around 500,000 distinct CDR3 sequences, 20% to 25% seen once. Sample: PBMCs, taken roughly 23 days after the first yellow fever vaccination. All receptors come from a man aged 18 to 30 who received the YFV17D yellow fever vaccine.

The rearrangement joins TRBV20-1 to TRBJ2-7, with 11 bases matching TRBD1. Trimming took 4 bases from V and 6 from J; bases not matched to a gene: 5. Germline CDR1 reads DFQATT; CDR2 reads SNEGSKA (reference sequence). The CDR3 is 13 amino acids. The CDR3 loop is CSATRTGGGEQYF. CDR3 sequence (DNA): TGCAGTGCTACCCGGACAGGGGGCGGCGAGCAGTACTTC.

This clonotype has a handful of counts. CDR3 DNA sequence: TGTGCCTGGGGGGCCGATACGCAGTATTTT. Its translation is CAWGADTQYF. This chain connects TRBV7-9 to TRBJ2-3; possibly TRBD1 or TRBD2 for D (6 bases each). The V end lost 11 bases, the J end lost 6 bases, and 9 bases lay between the germline ends. Germline CDR1 SEHNR, CDR2 FQNEAQ (reference sequence). This CDR3 spans 10 amino acids. Full variable domain (missing parts from reference TRBV7-9 and TRBJ2-3): DTGVSQNPRHKITKRGQNVTFRCDPISEHNRLYWYRQTLGQGPEFLTYFQNEAQLEKSRLLSDRFSAERPKGSFSTLEIQRTEQGDSAMYLCAWGADTQYFGPGTRLTVL.

This clonotype was seen a handful of times. J is TRBJ2-5 and V is TRBV7-6; tentatively, D is TRBD1 (5 bases). This CDR3 region has 12 residues. V was shortened by 5 bases and J by 4 bases, with 8 bases between the two germline ends. CDR1 is SGHVS, CDR2 FNYEAQ, per germline. The CDR3 coding sequence is TGTGCCAGCAGCCGACAGTTAGAGACCCAGTACTTC. The encoded protein is CASSRQLETQYF.

Points on this clonotype: Sequence at one end of the junction differs from germline and may be a read error. The V and J genes are TRBV20-1 and TRBJ2-3, with D possibly being TRBD2 (5 bases). The CDR3 has 13 residues. In germline, CDR1 is DFQATT, CDR2 SNEGSKA (reference sequence). The CDR3 sequence is CSASTRIGDTQYF. CDR3 sequence (DNA): TGCAGCGCTAGCACCAGGATTGGGGATACGCAGTATTTT.

This chain connects TRBV6-5 to TRBJ2-3; 8 positions agree with TRBD2. The CDR3 is 15 residues long. The germline CDR1 and CDR2 sequences are MNHEY and SVGAGI. Trimming took 4 bases from V and 4 from J; bases not matched to a gene: 7. In DNA, the CDR3 is TGTGCCAGCAGTTTACGGGGGGGCAGCTCAGATACGCAGTATTTT. Its translation is CASSLRGGSSDTQYF.

The chain carries TRBV7-2 and TRBJ2-3; 7 bases match TRBD1. The CDR3 totals 16 residues. CDR1 SGHTA and CDR2 FQGNSA come from the germline V gene. V was pared by 0 bases and J by 8 bases, with 11 bases of the junction left unmatched. Here the CDR3 reads CASSLASAGGRGTQYF. Written as DNA, the CDR3 is TGTGCCAGCAGCTTAGCCTCCGCAGGGGGACGGGGTACGCAGTATTTT.

The rearrangement uses TRBV20-1 and TRBJ2-5; D may be TRBD1 (5 bases). Germline V lookup: CDR1 DFQATT, CDR2 SNEGSKA (reference sequence). The CDR3 totals 14 residues. Trimming took 2 bases from V and 2 from J, leaving 12 bases between them. CDR3 sequence reads: CSARKGARQETQYF. The DNA of the CDR3 is TGCAGTGCTAGAAAAGGGGCGAGGCAAGAGACCCAGTACTTC.

This clonotype was detected only a few times. The rearrangement links TRBV4-3 to TRBJ2-1; TRBD1 aligns across 8 bases. The junction had 10 bases not matched to a gene; V was cut back by 4 bases and J by 8 bases. The CDR3 loop spans 15 amino acids. Germline lookup yields CDR1 LGHNA and CDR2 YSLEER. The CDR3: CASSRIAGGLDEQFF. For the CDR3, the DNA is TGCGCCAGCAGCCGGATTGCAGGGGGCTTGGATGAGCAGTTCTTC.

The table lists this clonotype with a few counts. The rearrangement joins TRBV28 to TRBJ2-5, with a possible D match to TRBD2 (6 bases). The germline V gene has CDR1 MDHEN and CDR2 SYDVKM. The germline V and J ends were trimmed by 7 bases and 1 base, with 10 bases remaining between them. The CDR3 covers 13 residues. The CDR3: CASNLGGQETQYF. The CDR3, as DNA: TGTGCCAGCAACCTCGGGGGCCAAGAGACCCAGTACTTC.